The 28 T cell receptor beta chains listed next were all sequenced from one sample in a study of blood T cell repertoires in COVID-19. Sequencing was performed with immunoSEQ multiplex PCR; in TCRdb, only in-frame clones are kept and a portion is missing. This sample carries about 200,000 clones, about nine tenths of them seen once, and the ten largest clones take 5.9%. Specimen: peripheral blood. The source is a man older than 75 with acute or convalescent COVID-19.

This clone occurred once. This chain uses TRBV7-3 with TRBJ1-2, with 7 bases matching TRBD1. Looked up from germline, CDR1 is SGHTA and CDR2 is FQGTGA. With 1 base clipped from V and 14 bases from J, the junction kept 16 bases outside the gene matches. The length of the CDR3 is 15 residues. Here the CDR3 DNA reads TGTGCCAGCAGCTTAATGGAGGGCGGGACAGCCGGTAGAACCTTC. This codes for CASSLMEGGTAGRTF.

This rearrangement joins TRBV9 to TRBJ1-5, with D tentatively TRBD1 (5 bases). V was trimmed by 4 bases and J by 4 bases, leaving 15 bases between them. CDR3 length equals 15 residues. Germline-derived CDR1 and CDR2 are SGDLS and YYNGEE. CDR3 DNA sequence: TGTGCCAGCAGCCCAAACGTGGGGGGGAATCAGCCCCAGCATTTT. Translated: CASSPNVGGNQPQHF.

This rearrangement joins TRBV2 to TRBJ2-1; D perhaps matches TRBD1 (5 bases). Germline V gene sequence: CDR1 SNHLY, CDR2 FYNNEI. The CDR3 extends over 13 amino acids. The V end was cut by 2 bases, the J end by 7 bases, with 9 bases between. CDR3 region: CASSEWGANEQFF. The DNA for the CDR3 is TGTGCCAGCAGTGAATGGGGCGCAAATGAGCAGTTCTTC.

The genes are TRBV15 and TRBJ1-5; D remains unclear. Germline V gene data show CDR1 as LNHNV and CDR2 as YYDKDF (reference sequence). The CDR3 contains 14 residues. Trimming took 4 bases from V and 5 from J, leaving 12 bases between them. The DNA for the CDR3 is TGTGCCACCAGCACACGGGTGGGTGATCAGCCCCAGCATTTT. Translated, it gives CATSTRVGDQPQHF.

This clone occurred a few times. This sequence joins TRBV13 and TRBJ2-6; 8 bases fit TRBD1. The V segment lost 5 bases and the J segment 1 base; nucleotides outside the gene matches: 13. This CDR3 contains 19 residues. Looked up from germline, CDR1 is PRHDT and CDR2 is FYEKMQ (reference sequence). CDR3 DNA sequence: TGTGCCAGCAGCCGGGCCGTCGACAGGGGAGGATCTGGGGCCAACGTCCTGACTTTC. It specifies CASSRAVDRGGSGANVLTF.

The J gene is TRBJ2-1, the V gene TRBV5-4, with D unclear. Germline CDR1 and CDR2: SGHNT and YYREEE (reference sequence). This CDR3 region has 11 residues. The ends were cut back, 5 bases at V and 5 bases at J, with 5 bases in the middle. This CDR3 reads CASSVDNEQFF. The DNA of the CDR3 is TGTGCCAGCAGTGTAGACAATGAGCAGTTCTTC.

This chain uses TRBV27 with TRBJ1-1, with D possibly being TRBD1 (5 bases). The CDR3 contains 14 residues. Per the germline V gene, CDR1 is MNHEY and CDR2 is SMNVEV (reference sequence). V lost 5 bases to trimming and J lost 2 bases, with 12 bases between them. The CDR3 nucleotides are TGTGCCAGCAGTGTGACAGTTCTAAACACTGAAGCTTTCTTT. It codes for CASSVTVLNTEAFF.

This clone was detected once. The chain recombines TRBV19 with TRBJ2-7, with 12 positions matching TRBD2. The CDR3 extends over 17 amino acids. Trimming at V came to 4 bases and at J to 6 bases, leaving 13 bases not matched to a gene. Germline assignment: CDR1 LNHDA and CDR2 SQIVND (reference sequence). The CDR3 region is CASSTGMTSGSFREQYF. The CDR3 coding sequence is TGTGCCAGTAGTACGGGCATGACTAGCGGGAGTTTCCGCGAGCAGTACTTC.

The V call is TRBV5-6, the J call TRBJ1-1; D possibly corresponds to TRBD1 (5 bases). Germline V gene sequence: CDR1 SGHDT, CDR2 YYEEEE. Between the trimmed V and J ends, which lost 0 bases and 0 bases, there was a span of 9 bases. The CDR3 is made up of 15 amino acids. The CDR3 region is CASSLGQIMNTEAFF. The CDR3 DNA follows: TGTGCCAGCAGCTTGGGACAGATCATGAACACTGAAGCTTTCTTT. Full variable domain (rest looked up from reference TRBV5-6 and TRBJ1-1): DAGVTQSPTHLIKTRGQQVTLRCSPKSGHDTVSWYQQALGQGPQFIFQYYEEEERQRGNFPDRFSGHQFPNYSSELNVNALLLGDSALYLCASSLGQIMNTEAFFGQGTRLTVV.

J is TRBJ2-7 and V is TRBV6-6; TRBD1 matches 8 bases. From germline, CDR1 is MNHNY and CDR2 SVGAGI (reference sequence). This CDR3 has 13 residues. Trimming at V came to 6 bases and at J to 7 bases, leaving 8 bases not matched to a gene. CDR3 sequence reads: CASSPTGAREQYV. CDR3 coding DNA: TGTGCCAGCAGCCCGACAGGGGCAAGAGAGCAGTACGTC.

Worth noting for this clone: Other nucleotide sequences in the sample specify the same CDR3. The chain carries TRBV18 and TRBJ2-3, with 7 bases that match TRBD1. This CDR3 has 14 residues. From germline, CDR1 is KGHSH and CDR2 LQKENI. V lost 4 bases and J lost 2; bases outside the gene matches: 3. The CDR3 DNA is TGTGCCAGCTCACGAGGACAGGACACAGATACGCAGTATTTT. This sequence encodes CASSRGQDTDTQYF.

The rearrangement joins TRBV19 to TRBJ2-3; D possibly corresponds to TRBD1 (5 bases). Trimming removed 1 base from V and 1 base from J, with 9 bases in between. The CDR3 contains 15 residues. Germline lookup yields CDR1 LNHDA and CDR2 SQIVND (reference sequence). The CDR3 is CASSIVGQGTDTQYF. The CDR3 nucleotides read TGTGCCAGTAGTATAGTGGGGCAGGGCACAGATACGCAGTATTTT.

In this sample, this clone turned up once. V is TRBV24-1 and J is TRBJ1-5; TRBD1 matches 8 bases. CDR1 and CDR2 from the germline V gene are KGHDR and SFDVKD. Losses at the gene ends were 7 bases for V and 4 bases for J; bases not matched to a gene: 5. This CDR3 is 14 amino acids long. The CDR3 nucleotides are TGTGCCACCAGCGGGACAGGTGGTAATCAGCCCCAGCATTTT. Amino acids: CATSGTGGNQPQHF.

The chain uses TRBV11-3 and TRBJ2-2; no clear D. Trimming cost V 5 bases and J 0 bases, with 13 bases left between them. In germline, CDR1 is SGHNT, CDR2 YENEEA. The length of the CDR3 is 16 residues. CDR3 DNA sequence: TGTGCCAGCAGCACCGAGATGATCTCGAACACCGGGGAGCTGTTTTTT. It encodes CASSTEMISNTGELFF.

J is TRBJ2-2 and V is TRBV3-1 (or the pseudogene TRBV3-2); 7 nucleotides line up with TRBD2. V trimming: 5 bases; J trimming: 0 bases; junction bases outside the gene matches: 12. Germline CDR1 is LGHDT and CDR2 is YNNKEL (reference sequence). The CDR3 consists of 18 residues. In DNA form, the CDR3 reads TGTGCCAGCAGCGGAGGAGCGGGGTCGGGGGCGAACACCGGGGAGCTGTTTTTT. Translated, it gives CASSGGAGSGANTGELFF.

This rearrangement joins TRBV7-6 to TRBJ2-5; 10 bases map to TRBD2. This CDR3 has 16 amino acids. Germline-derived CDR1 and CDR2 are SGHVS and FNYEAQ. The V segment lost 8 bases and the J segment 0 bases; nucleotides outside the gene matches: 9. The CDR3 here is CASGLAGGAYQETQYF. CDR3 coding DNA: TGTGCCAGCGGGTTAGCGGGAGGAGCGTACCAAGAGACCCAGTACTTC.

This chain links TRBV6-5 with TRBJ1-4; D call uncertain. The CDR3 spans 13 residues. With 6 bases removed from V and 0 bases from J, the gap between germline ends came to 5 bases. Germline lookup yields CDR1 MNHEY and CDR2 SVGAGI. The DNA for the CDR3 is TGTGCCAGCAGAGAGACAACTAATGAAAAACTGTTTTTT. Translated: CASRETTNEKLFF.

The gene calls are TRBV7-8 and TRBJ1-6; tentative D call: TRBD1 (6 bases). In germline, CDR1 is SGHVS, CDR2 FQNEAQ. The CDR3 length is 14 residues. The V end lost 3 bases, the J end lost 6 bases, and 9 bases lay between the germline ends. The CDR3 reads CASSFPRGNSPLHF. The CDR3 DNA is TGTGCCAGCAGCTTTCCCAGGGGTAATTCACCCCTCCACTTT. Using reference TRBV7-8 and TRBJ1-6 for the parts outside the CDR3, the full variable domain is GAGVSQSPRYKVAKRGQDVALRCDPISGHVSLFWYQQALGQGPEFLTYFQNEAQLDKSGLPSDRFFAERPEGSVSTLKIQRTQQEDSAVYLCASSFPRGNSPLHFGNGTRLTVT.

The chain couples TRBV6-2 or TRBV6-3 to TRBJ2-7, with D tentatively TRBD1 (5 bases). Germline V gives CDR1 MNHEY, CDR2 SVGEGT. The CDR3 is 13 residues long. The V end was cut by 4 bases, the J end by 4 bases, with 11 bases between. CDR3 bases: TGTGCCAGCAGTTCCTTCAGGGCTTACGAGCAGTACGTC. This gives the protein CASSSFRAYEQYV.

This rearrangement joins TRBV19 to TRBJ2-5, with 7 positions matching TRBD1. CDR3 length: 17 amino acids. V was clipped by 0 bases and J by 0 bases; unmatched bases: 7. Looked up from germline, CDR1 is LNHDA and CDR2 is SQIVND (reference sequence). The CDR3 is CASSIDLTGMYQETQYF. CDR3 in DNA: TGTGCCAGTAGTATAGATCTGACAGGGATGTACCAAGAGACCCAGTACTTC.

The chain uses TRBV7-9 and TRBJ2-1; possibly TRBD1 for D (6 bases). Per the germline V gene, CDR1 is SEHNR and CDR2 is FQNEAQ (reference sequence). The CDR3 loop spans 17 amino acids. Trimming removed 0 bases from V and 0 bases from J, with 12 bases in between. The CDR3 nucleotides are TGTGCCAGCAGCTTAGCGGTGGGGGCAAGCTCCTACAATGAGCAGTTCTTC. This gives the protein CASSLAVGASSYNEQFF.

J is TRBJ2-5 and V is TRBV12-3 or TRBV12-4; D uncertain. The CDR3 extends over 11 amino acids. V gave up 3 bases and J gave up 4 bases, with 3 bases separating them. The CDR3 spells CASSLAETQYF. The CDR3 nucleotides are TGTGCCAGCAGTTTGGCAGAGACCCAGTACTTC.

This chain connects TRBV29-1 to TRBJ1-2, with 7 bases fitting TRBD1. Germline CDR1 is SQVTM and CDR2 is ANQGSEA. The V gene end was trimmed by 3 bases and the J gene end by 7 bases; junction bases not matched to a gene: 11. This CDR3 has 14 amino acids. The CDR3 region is CSVESVGRGSGYTF. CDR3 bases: TGCAGCGTTGAGTCTGTGGGCAGGGGGTCTGGCTACACCTTC.

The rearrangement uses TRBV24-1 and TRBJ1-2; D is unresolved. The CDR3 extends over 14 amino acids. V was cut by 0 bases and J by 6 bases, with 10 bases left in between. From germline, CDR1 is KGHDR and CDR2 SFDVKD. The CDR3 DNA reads TGTGCCACCAGTGATTTGGGAAGGAGGAATGGCTACACCTTC. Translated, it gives CATSDLGRRNGYTF.

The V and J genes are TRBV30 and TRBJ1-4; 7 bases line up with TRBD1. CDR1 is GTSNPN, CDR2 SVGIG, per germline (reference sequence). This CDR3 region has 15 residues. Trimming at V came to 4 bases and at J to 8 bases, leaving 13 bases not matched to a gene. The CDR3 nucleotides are TGTGCCTGGACCAAAAACAGGGGTAGGTCGGAAAAACTGTTTTTT. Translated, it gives CAWTKNRGRSEKLFF.

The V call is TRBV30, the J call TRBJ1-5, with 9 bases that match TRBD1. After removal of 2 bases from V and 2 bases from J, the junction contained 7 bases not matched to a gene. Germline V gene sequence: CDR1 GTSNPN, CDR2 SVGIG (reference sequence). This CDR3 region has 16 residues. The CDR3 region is CAWSPWTGEGNQPQHF. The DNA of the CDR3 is TGTGCCTGGAGTCCCTGGACAGGGGAAGGCAATCAGCCCCAGCATTTT.

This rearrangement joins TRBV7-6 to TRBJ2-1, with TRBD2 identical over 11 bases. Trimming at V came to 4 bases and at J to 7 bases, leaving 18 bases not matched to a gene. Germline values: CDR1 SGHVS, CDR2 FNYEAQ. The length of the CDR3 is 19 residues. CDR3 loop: CASSYRSLPGLAEFNEQFF. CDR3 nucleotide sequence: TGTGCCAGCAGCTATAGATCTCTTCCGGGACTAGCGGAGTTTAATGAGCAGTTCTTC.

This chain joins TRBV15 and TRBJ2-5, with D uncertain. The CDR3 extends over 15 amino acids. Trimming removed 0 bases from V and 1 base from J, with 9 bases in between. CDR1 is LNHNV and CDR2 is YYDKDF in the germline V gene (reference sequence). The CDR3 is CATSRDGGFQETQYF. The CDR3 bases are TGTGCCACCAGCAGAGATGGTGGCTTCCAAGAGACCCAGTACTTC. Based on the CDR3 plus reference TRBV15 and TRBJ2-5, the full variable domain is DAMVIQNPRYQVTQFGKPVTLSCSQTLNHNVMYWYQQKSSQAPKLLFHYYDKDFNNEADTPDNFQSRRPNTSFCFLDIRSPGLGDTAMYLCATSRDGGFQETQYFGPGTRLLVL.